One sample yielded the 25 T cell receptor beta chains listed below, sequenced in a study of regulatory T cells in long-lasting Graves disease. The authors built TCR beta libraries using iRepertoire HTBI primers and Arm-PCR of CDR3 regions. TCRdb reprocessed the multiplex PCR reads via MiXCR and lists one record per CDR3 protein. The data contain 360,000 or so distinct CDR3 sequences, about 23% of them singletons. Time point specified: persistent/refractory GD, antithyroid drugs over 5 years with positive TRAb. Researchers made the TCR library from RNA that was extracted from PBMCs. Sequences were derived from peripheral blood mononuclear cells (PBMCs), sampled when the disease was refractory, from a patient treated with antithyroid drugs. All receptors derive from a woman between 40 and 55 years old with Graves disease.

This clonotype was detected many times. The chain uses TRBV7-6 and TRBJ2-5; a weak D match, TRBD2 (5 bases). The length of the CDR3 is 14 residues. The V end was cut by 5 bases, the J end by 5 bases, with 15 bases between. Germline lookup yields CDR1 SGHVS and CDR2 FNYEAQ. Here the CDR3 reads CASSPGLRRETQYF. CDR3 in DNA: TGTGCCAGCAGCCCAGGACTGCGTCGGGAGACCCAGTACTTC.

This clonotype was seen repeatedly, ten times or more. The rearrangement joins TRBV2 to TRBJ1-1; 7 nucleotides line up with TRBD1. The CDR3 consists of 15 residues. The V segment lost 2 bases and the J segment 1 base; nucleotides outside the gene matches: 4. The germline CDR1 and CDR2 sequences are SNHLY and FYNNEI. The CDR3: CASSESGQPNTEAFF. As DNA, the CDR3 is TGTGCCAGCAGTGAATCGGGACAGCCGAACACTGAAGCTTTCTTT.

This clonotype was seen at least ten times. The V and J genes are TRBV20-1 and TRBJ1-4; D unresolved. CDR1 is DFQATT and CDR2 is SNEGSKA in the germline V gene (reference sequence). Trimming took 0 bases from V and 8 from J, leaving 10 bases between them. The length of the CDR3 is 13 residues. Here the CDR3 reads CSARESRMEKLFF. The CDR3 DNA follows: TGCAGTGCTAGAGAGTCGAGAATGGAAAAACTGTTTTTT.

The chain uses TRBV5-1 and TRBJ2-3; D unresolved. Germline CDR1 reads SGHRS; CDR2 reads YFSETQ. The CDR3 runs to 15 residues. Trimming removed 4 bases from V and 2 bases from J, with 14 bases in between. The CDR3 sequence is CASSPDGMTTDTQYF. CDR3 nucleotides: TGCGCCAGCAGCCCGGACGGAATGACCACAGATACGCAGTATTTT. Together with reference TRBV5-1 and TRBJ2-3, the CDR3 gives the full variable domain: KAGVTQTPRYLIKTRGQQVTLSCSPISGHRSVSWYQQTPGQGLQFLFEYFSETQRNKGNFPGRFSGRQFSNSRSEMNVSTLELGDSALYLCASSPDGMTTDTQYFGPGTRLTVL.

The chain is built from TRBV30 and TRBJ2-4; 8 nucleotides line up with TRBD1. CDR1 is GTSNPN and CDR2 is SVGIG in the germline V gene (reference sequence). V lost 0 bases, J lost 7 bases, and 5 bases stayed unmatched. CDR3 length: 14 residues. DNA of the CDR3: TGTGCCTGGAGTGTAGGTAACAGGGGGAACATTCAGTACTTC. As protein: CAWSVGNRGNIQYF. The variable domain in full, with the rest retrieved from reference TRBV30 and TRBJ2-4, is SQTIHQWPATLVQPVGSPLSLECTVEGTSNPNLYWYRQAAGRGLQLLFYSVGIGQISSEVPQNLSASRPQDRQFILSSKKLLLSDSGFYLCAWSVGNRGNIQYFGAGTRLSVL.

The chain links TRBV28 to TRBJ2-6; tentative D call: TRBD1 (5 bases). V was trimmed by 7 bases and J by 2 bases, leaving 18 bases between them. This CDR3 comprises 17 residues. The V gene's germline CDR1 is MDHEN and CDR2 SYDVKM. The CDR3 sequence is CASNFRVRAAGANVLTF. CDR3 DNA: TGTGCCAGCAATTTCAGGGTTCGGGCAGCTGGGGCCAACGTCCTGACTTTC.

The chain recombines TRBV28 with TRBJ2-5, with D perhaps matching TRBD1 (6 bases). The CDR3 sequence is 16 residues long. V was cut by 4 bases and J by 4 bases, with 19 bases left in between. Germline-derived CDR1 and CDR2 are MDHEN and SYDVKM. The CDR3 coding sequence is TGTGCCAGCAGTTCACTTCAATTTGGGGGCCGAGAGACCCAGTACTTC. This translates into CASSSLQFGGRETQYF.

Comments on this clonotype: A much larger clone differs by one base, so this may be a read error. J is TRBJ2-5 and V is TRBV7-9; either TRBD1 or TRBD2 may supply D (8 bases each). Trimming pared 5 bases from V and 0 bases from J, leaving 19 bases between. CDR3 size: 17 residues. Per the germline V gene, CDR1 is SEHNR and CDR2 is FQNEAQ (reference sequence). The CDR3 nucleotides are TGTGCCAGCAGCCCGGGGGGGGGACAGGTCAACCAAGAGACCCAGTACTTC. Translating it yields CASSPGGGQVNQETQYF.

This chain joins TRBV7-8 and TRBJ2-7, with 12 bases aligning to TRBD2. The CDR3 runs 19 residues. Unmatched junction bases numbered 12, after V lost 0 bases and J lost 3 bases. Germline V gene lookup returns CDR1 SGHVS and CDR2 FQNEAQ. CDR3 residues: CASSLAPRLAGEVRYEQYF. CDR3 sequence (DNA): TGTGCCAGCAGCTTAGCACCCAGACTAGCGGGAGAGGTTCGCTACGAGCAGTACTTC. The whole variable domain, filled in from reference TRBV7-8 and TRBJ2-7, reads GAGVSQSPRYKVAKRGQDVALRCDPISGHVSLFWYQQALGQGPEFLTYFQNEAQLDKSGLPSDRFFAERPEGSVSTLKIQRTQQEDSAVYLCASSLAPRLAGEVRYEQYFGPGTRLTVT.

This clonotype was found many times. The chain carries TRBV6-1 and TRBJ1-1, with TRBD1 as a possible D gene (5 bases). Germline CDR1 is MNHNS and CDR2 is SASEGT. V was shortened by 4 bases and J by 6 bases, with 15 bases between the two germline ends. The CDR3 contains 14 residues. This CDR3 is CASSVRQLKAEAFF. In DNA form, the CDR3 reads TGTGCCAGCAGTGTACGACAGCTTAAGGCTGAAGCTTTCTTT.

At least ten counts were recorded for this clonotype. The CDR3 coding sequence is TGTGCCAGCAGAGAGCGGGGCGACCATGGCTACACCTTC. Its translation is CASRERGDHGYTF. The chain uses TRBV19 and TRBJ1-2; TRBD1 is a possible D gene (5 bases). This CDR3 region has 13 residues. The ends were cut back, 9 bases at V and 6 bases at J, with 17 bases in the middle. Per the germline V gene, CDR1 is LNHDA and CDR2 is SQIVND (reference sequence).

This clonotype has at least ten counts. The rearrangement uses TRBV28 and TRBJ1-2; D is possibly TRBD1 (5 bases). This CDR3 comprises 15 residues. Germline V CDR1 and CDR2: MDHEN, SYDVKM. Trimming pared 4 bases from V and 5 bases from J, leaving 17 bases between. DNA of the CDR3: TGTGCCAGCAGTTCTATTCATCAGGGAGGGTATGGCTACACCTTC. Its translation: CASSSIHQGGYGYTF.

This clonotype was observed at least ten times. The V and J genes are TRBV28 and TRBJ1-2; a possible D gene is TRBD1 (6 bases). The CDR3 length is 14 residues. V was clipped by 10 bases and J by 3 bases, with 18 bases between them. Germline CDR1 and CDR2: MDHEN and SYDVKM. This CDR3 is CATPGPGADYGYTF. The CDR3 nucleotides read TGTGCCACCCCCGGGCCGGGGGCTGACTATGGCTACACCTTC.

The gene calls are TRBV12-3 or TRBV12-4 and TRBJ2-1, with 9 bases aligning to TRBD2. V was clipped by 1 base and J by 5 bases; unmatched bases: 0. The CDR3 is made up of 14 amino acids. CDR3 nucleotides: TGTGCCAGCAGTTTAGGGACTAGCGACAATGAGCAGTTCTTC. Protein product: CASSLGTSDNEQFF.

There are many counts of this clonotype. The V gene is TRBV27, the J gene TRBJ2-7; D gene unclear. The CDR3 consists of 15 residues. Trimming pared 5 bases from V and 0 bases from J, leaving 14 bases between. CDR1 and CDR2 (germline): MNHEY, SMNVEV (reference sequence). The CDR3 DNA reads TGTGCCAGCAGTACTTTCCCGGAAAGCTCCTACGAGCAGTACTTC. It is translated as CASSTFPESSYEQYF.

This clonotype was detected a few times. V usage is TRBV29-1 and J usage is TRBJ2-3; D perhaps matches TRBD1 (6 bases). The CDR3 has 11 residues. Between the trimmed V and J ends, which lost 4 bases and 5 bases, there was a span of 7 bases. The germline gives CDR1 SQVTM, CDR2 ANQGSEA. The CDR3 protein is CSVGTEDTQYF. In DNA form, the CDR3 reads TGCAGCGTTGGGACAGAAGATACGCAGTATTTT.

Points on this clonotype: A single base separates this from a much larger clone, so it may be a read error. V and J are TRBV12-3 or TRBV12-4 and TRBJ2-5; TRBD2 matches at 7 bases. The CDR3 has 15 amino acids. Germline trimming cut 6 bases from V and 5 bases from J; bases unmatched to any gene: 12. The CDR3 loop is CASSSTGGRKETQYF. In DNA form, the CDR3 reads TGTGCCAGCAGCTCGACGGGGGGACGTAAGGAGACCCAGTACTTC.

This clonotype turned up a few times. A read error may explain this, as a much larger clone is one base away. The genes are TRBV28 and TRBJ2-2; D could derive from TRBD1 or TRBD2 (5 bases each). The germline V gene encodes CDR1 MDHEN and CDR2 SYDVKM. This CDR3 is built from 15 residues. V was cut by 6 bases and J by 4 bases, with 15 bases left in between. CDR3 loop: CASSQGTRSTGELFF. Here the CDR3 DNA reads TGTGCCAGCAGCCAGGGCACTAGAAGCACCGGGGAGCTGTTTTTT.

This clonotype was seen more than once but under ten times. The rearrangement joins TRBV7-9 to TRBJ1-1; 8 nucleotides match TRBD1. Germline CDR1 is SEHNR and CDR2 is FQNEAQ (reference sequence). The CDR3 has 14 residues. V lost 5 bases to trimming and J lost 11 bases; unmatched junction nucleotides: 13. The CDR3 DNA sequence: TGTGCCAGCAGCCATTCGGACAGGGCGTGGGTCGCTTTCTTT. Its protein product is CASSHSDRAWVAFF.

The V call is TRBV12-3 or TRBV12-4, the J call TRBJ2-3, with 7 bases lining up with TRBD1. CDR3 length: 15 amino acids. Germline trimming cut 3 bases from V and 0 bases from J; bases unmatched to any gene: 3. The CDR3 protein is CASSLVDRSTDTQYF. In DNA, the CDR3 is TGTGCCAGCAGTTTGGTGGACAGGAGCACAGATACGCAGTATTTT.

This clonotype was observed at least ten times. The chain employs TRBV6-1 and TRBJ1-2, with 9 bases lining up with TRBD1. In germline, CDR1 is MNHNS, CDR2 SASEGT. V was clipped by 0 bases and J by 3 bases; unmatched bases: 2. The CDR3 spans 15 residues. The CDR3 DNA reads TGTGCCAGCAGTGAAGCAGGGACAGGGTACTATGGCTACACCTTC. It translates to CASSEAGTGYYGYTF.

This clonotype showed up many times. The junction departs from the called germline gene at one end, perhaps through a read error. This chain uses TRBV28 with TRBJ2-7; the D gene is possibly TRBD2 (6 bases). The germline gives CDR1 MDHEN, CDR2 SYDVKM. This CDR3 has 13 amino acids. As DNA, the CDR3 is TGTGCCAGCAGTTCCCCCGACGTCACGGGGGAAGACTTC. Residues: CASSSPDVTGEDF.

The gene calls are TRBV15 and TRBJ2-1, with D perhaps matching TRBD1 or TRBD2 (5 bases each). V lost 0 bases to trimming and J lost 9 bases, with 15 bases between them. Per germline, CDR1 LNHNV and CDR2 YYDKDF (reference sequence). The CDR3 runs to 15 residues. CDR3: CATSRDLGGMGEQFF. In DNA form, the CDR3 reads TGTGCCACCAGCAGAGATCTTGGGGGAATGGGTGAGCAGTTCTTC.

This clonotype has more than one count but fewer than ten. V usage is TRBV19 and J usage is TRBJ2-7; D unresolved. CDR1 is LNHDA and CDR2 is SQIVND in the germline V gene (reference sequence). The length of the CDR3 is 15 residues. Trimming removed 3 bases at V and 5 bases at J, with 17 bases between. The CDR3, as DNA: TGTGCCAGTAGTATTGCGAAGGGCTTCCTTAACGAGCAGTACTTC. The encoded protein is CASSIAKGFLNEQYF.

This clonotype was counted at least ten times. The rearrangement uses TRBV6-1 and TRBJ1-2; 12 bases are a match to TRBD1. The CDR3 runs 13 residues. Germline lookup yields CDR1 MNHNS and CDR2 SASEGT. Unmatched junction bases numbered 1, after V lost 6 bases and J lost 5 bases. The CDR3 region has the DNA TGTGCCAGCAGGGGACAGGGGGCTTATGGCTACACCTTC. Its protein product is CASRGQGAYGYTF.